These T cell receptor beta chains were read from a single sample in a study of blood T cell repertoires in COVID-19. Profiling relied on immunoSEQ multiplex PCR, and the TCRdb table lists in-frame clones only, not all of them. The table lists approximately 300,000 clones, about nine tenths of them singletons. Sequences were obtained from PBMCs or T cells enriched from blood (not recorded which). Receptors were obtained from a man in his sixties who had recovered from COVID-19. Both conserved end residues are part of each CDR3. Each record gives: V gene, clone size, D gene, J gene, CDR3 DNA, CDR3 protein. D genes are given only for firm matches. Size is stated for part of the rows, as once, few or many counts, or as a class when the clone is expanded.

>TRBV5-4|.|TRBD1|TRBJ1-1
TGTGCCAGCAGCACAGGACAGGGGACGGGAGGCGTTGAGAACACTGAAGCTTTCTTT
CASSTGQGTGGVENTEAFF
>TRBV18|.|.|TRBJ2-7
TGTGCCAGCTCACCAAAGGACTTATACGAGCAGTACTTC
CASSPKDLYEQYF
>TRBV21-1|.|.|TRBJ2-1
TGTGCCAGCAGCAAAGTAAACAAGGTTAGCGATGAGCAGTTCTTC
CASSKVNKVSDEQFF
>TRBV24-1|.|.|TRBJ2-7
TGTGCCACCAGTGACACGGACTACGACGAGCAGTACTTC
CATSDTDYDEQYF
>TRBV28|.|.|TRBJ2-7
TGTGCCAGCAGTACAAAAACAGGGATCCGCGAGCAGTACTTC
CASSTKTGIREQYF
>TRBV7-2|.|.|TRBJ2-5
TGTGCCAGCAGCTTAGTTGGGGCCCTCCCTGGGGAGACCCAGTACTTC
CASSLVGALPGETQYF
>TRBV11-2|.|.|TRBJ2-2
TGTGCCAGCAGCTTAGATACCCCCATCACGAGTAACACCGGGGAGCTGTTTTTT
CASSLDTPITSNTGELFF
>TRBV4-3|.|TRBD2|TRBJ2-1
TGCGCCAGCAGCCAAGAGCCTAGCGGCGCTGAGCAGTTCTTC
CASSQEPSGAEQFF
>TRBV2|.|TRBD1|TRBJ1-1
TGTGCCAGCAGGGAATTCAGGGGGAAGGGAACTGAAGCTTTCTTT
CASREFRGKGTEAFF
>TRBV7-2|.|.|TRBJ2-2
TGTGCCAGCAGCTTAGTAGTGAGGGCCGGGGAGCTGTTTTTT
CASSLVVRAGELFF
>TRBV3-1/TRBV3-2|.|TRBD2|TRBJ2-7
TGTGCCAGCAGCCAAGACTGGGGGGGACTACCAGAGGAGCAGTACTTC
CASSQDWGGLPEEQYF
>TRBV24-1|.|TRBD1|TRBJ2-7
TGTGCCACCAGTGACCCGGGACAGGGGGCTTACGAGCAGTACTTC
CATSDPGQGAYEQYF
>TRBV6-5|.|.|TRBJ2-7
TGTGCCAGCACGGAGAGATACTCCTACGAGCAGTACTTC
CASTERYSYEQYF
>TRBV2|.|TRBD1|TRBJ1-2
TGTGCCAGCAGGGACCCGGGACAGAGCTATGGCTACACCTTC
CASRDPGQSYGYTF
>TRBV10-3|.|.|TRBJ1-3
TGTGCCATCAGTGAGAGGTTTGTGGGGGGTCTCAGCTCTGGAAACACCATATATTTT
CAISERFVGGLSSGNTIYF
>TRBV2|.|.|TRBJ1-2
TGTGCCAGCCGAACGGGGGGGTTGGGTTATGGCTACACCTTC
CASRTGGLGYGYTF
>TRBV27|.|TRBD2|TRBJ2-7
TGTGCCAGCAGATCCGGGACTAGGCTCTACGAGCAGTACTTC
CASRSGTRLYEQYF
>TRBV4-2|once|.|TRBJ2-1
TGTGCCAGCAGCCAAGATCGGGCCGGAGGCCCCTACAATGAGCAGTTCTTC
CASSQDRAGGPYNEQFF
>TRBV6-5|few|.|TRBJ1-2
TGTGCCAGCAGTTATCAGGGGATCAGTGGCTACACCTTC
CASSYQGISGYTF
>TRBV19|.|TRBD1|TRBJ1-1
TGTGCCAGTAGTACCCGGGACAGGGACAACACTGAAGCTTTCTTT
CASSTRDRDNTEAFF
>TRBV28|once|TRBD1|TRBJ2-7
TGTGCCAGCAGCACCGGGACAGGGAACCACGAGCAGTACTTC
CASSTGTGNHEQYF
>TRBV28|.|.|TRBJ2-3
TGTGCCAGCAGTTTGACAGCTTCAGATACGCAGTATTTT
CASSLTASDTQYF
>TRBV15|.|TRBD2|TRBJ2-3
TGTGCCACCGCGACTAGCGGGAGAAGCACAGATACGCAGTATTTT
CATATSGRSTDTQYF
>TRBV4-1|.|TRBD2|TRBJ2-3
TGCGCCAGCAGCCAAGCCCGGGGACTAGTTCCAGATACGCAGTATTTT
CASSQARGLVPDTQYF
>TRBV7-3|once|TRBD2|TRBJ2-1
TGTGCCAGCAGCCCACTAGCGGGACCGTACAATGAGCAGTTCTTC
CASSPLAGPYNEQFF
>TRBV18|.|.|TRBJ2-1
TGTGCCAGCTCACCCCCGGACACTCAGCAGTTCTTC
CASSPPDTQQFF
>TRBV6-6|few|TRBD2|TRBJ2-7
TGTGCCAGCAGTCTCGATTGGGCTCTAGCGGGAGGCCACGAGCAGTACTTC
CASSLDWALAGGHEQYF
>TRBV28|.|.|TRBJ1-5
TGTGCCAGCGGTGAGAATACTAATAGCAATCAGCCCCAGCATTTT
CASGENTNSNQPQHF
>TRBV28|once|.|TRBJ2-5
TGTGCCAGTAGGAGTATTACGTTCAGGGAGGAAGAGACCCAGTACTTC
CASRSITFREEETQYF
>TRBV27|.|TRBD2|TRBJ2-1
TGTGCCAGCAGTAGCGGGAGGCTCAACAATGAGCAGTTCTTC
CASSSGRLNNEQFF
>TRBV5-1|.|.|TRBJ1-1
TGCGCCAGCAGCTCCGACGGGCCAGGGAGGGCTTTCTTT
CASSSDGPGRAFF
>TRBV28|.|.|TRBJ2-6
TGTGCCAGCAGTTTAGCCGACATTTCAGGGGCCAACGTCCTGACTTTC
CASSLADISGANVLTF
>TRBV24-1|.|.|TRBJ2-1
TGTGCCACCAGTGATTTAGGGCAGGGGCTTGGGGATGAGCAGTTCTTC
CATSDLGQGLGDEQFF